This T cell receptor (beta chain) is drawn from a study of shared clonotypes between healthy human individuals. Notes on the study in general: Clonotypes not shared had lower generation probabilities than those common to all four donors.

Some clones are missing from TCRdb's copy, which holds only in-frame ones; the method was immunoSEQ multiplex PCR. The sample has about 2,500,000 clones, around nine tenths seen once; the top ten hold 0.13% to 0.15%. CDR1 and CDR2 (germline): MNHNS, SASEGT. The length of the CDR3 is 14 residues. V lost 1 base and J lost 6, with 10 bases in between. This clone appeared once. Antigen: not known. Sequenced sample: naive CD4+ T cells sorted from blood. Subset here: CD45RA+ positively selected. The sequence was collected from a man between 18 and 29 years old in good health. The chain is built from TRBV6-1 and TRBJ1-3; the D is unclear. CDR3 protein: CASSEGGQLNTIYF. Written as DNA, the CDR3 is TGTGCCAGCAGTGAAGGGGGTCAGTTAAACACCATATATTTT.